A single sample gave rise to the 30 T cell receptor beta chains below, sequenced in a study of T cell repertoires in cytomegalovirus infection. MiXCR was run by TCRdb on the reads, yielding one entry per CDR3 protein. The sample contains around 770,000 distinct CDR3 sequences, roughly 29% of which appear only once. What these receptors recognize is not known. Sequences were derived from cultured CD8+ T cells from PBMCs, sampled from culture after CMV antigen stimulation. These receptors were taken from a human donor in good health (CMV status not recorded). Some clones in this sample may be carry-over from other donors' samples.

The CDR3 loop reads CASSLGLGDQPQHF. CDR3 DNA: TGTGCCAGCAGCTTAGGTTTGGGGGATCAGCCCCAGCATTTT. The chain couples TRBV7-6 to TRBJ1-5; D is possibly TRBD1 (5 bases). The CDR3 contains 14 residues. CDR1 SGHVS and CDR2 FNYEAQ come from the germline V gene. V lost 1 base to trimming and J lost 5 bases, with 9 bases between them.

This clonotype has just a few counts. The chain joins TRBV19 to TRBJ2-5; no clear D gene. Trimming shortened V by 3 bases and J by 5 bases, and 16 bases separated the two germline ends. This CDR3 region has 15 residues. The germline gives CDR1 LNHDA, CDR2 SQIVND (reference sequence). The CDR3 reads CASSISWPTLETQYF. The CDR3 region has the DNA TGTGCCAGTAGTATCTCATGGCCGACGCTTGAGACCCAGTACTTC.

This rearrangement joins TRBV7-9 to TRBJ1-4, with D tentatively TRBD1 (6 bases). V was trimmed by 5 bases and J by 0 bases, leaving 10 bases between them. The CDR3 loop spans 15 amino acids. Germline V gene lookup returns CDR1 SEHNR and CDR2 FQNEAQ (reference sequence). The CDR3, as DNA: TGTGCCAGCAGCCCGAACAGGGCAACTAATGAAAAACTGTTTTTT. Translation gives CASSPNRATNEKLFF.

This clonotype was detected only a few times. The gene calls are TRBV24-1 and TRBJ2-2; a weak D match, TRBD1 (5 bases). The CDR3 contains 16 residues. The V and J ends lost 0 bases and 0 bases respectively, with 7 bases between them. Germline CDR1 KGHDR, CDR2 SFDVKD. The CDR3 spells CATSDLSGPNTGELFF. The CDR3 DNA is TGTGCCACCAGTGATTTGTCAGGGCCGAACACCGGGGAGCTGTTTTTT.

The gene calls are TRBV12-3 or TRBV12-4 and TRBJ2-1, with D perhaps assigned TRBD1 or TRBD2 (6 bases each). The CDR3 totals 14 residues. V was pared by 6 bases and J by 7 bases, with 16 bases between. This CDR3 is CASRPWGAGNEQFF. Here the CDR3 DNA reads TGTGCCAGCAGACCTTGGGGGGCTGGAAATGAGCAGTTCTTC.

The chain joins TRBV7-9 to TRBJ2-5, with TRBD1 matching 11 bases. The CDR3 runs 16 residues. Trimming cost V 5 bases and J 2 bases; bases outside gene matches: 7. From germline, CDR1 is SEHNR and CDR2 FQNEAQ (reference sequence). The CDR3 DNA follows: TGTGCCAGCAGCCCCCGGGACAGGGGGGGGCAAGAGACCCAGTACTTC. Protein product: CASSPRDRGGQETQYF.

Of note for this clonotype: A much larger clone lies a single base off, so this may be a read error. The chain couples TRBV7-6 to TRBJ2-7; D might be TRBD1 (6 bases). This CDR3 is built from 13 residues. CDR1 SGHVS and CDR2 FNYEAQ come from the germline V gene. The CDR3 here is CASSPGQLMEQNV. As DNA, the CDR3 is TGTGCCAGCAGCCCTGGACAGCTGATGGAGCAGAACGTC.

J is TRBJ1-1 and V is TRBV5-1, with 7 bases lining up with TRBD1. With V trimmed by 6 bases and J by 5 bases, 13 bases remained unmatched. Germline CDR1 reads SGHRS; CDR2 reads YFSETQ. There are 15 residues in the CDR3. The CDR3 is CASTEAGGDGTEAFF. In DNA, the CDR3 is TGCGCCAGCACGGAGGCAGGGGGTGATGGGACTGAAGCTTTCTTT. Complete variable domain (other parts from reference TRBV5-1 and TRBJ1-1): KAGVTQTPRYLIKTRGQQVTLSCSPISGHRSVSWYQQTPGQGLQFLFEYFSETQRNKGNFPGRFSGRQFSNSRSEMNVSTLELGDSALYLCASTEAGGDGTEAFFGQGTRLTVV.

This clonotype has more than one count but fewer than ten. The V and J genes are TRBV6-5 and TRBJ2-1; 11 bases fit TRBD1. Germline V gene data show CDR1 as MNHEY and CDR2 as SVGAGI. The CDR3 has 17 residues. The trim removed 0 bases at V and 6 bases at J, leaving 7 bases unmatched. CDR3 sequence reads: CASSYSAGTGGSNEQFF. In DNA, the CDR3 is TGTGCCAGCAGTTACTCGGCCGGGACAGGGGGTTCCAATGAGCAGTTCTTC.

The chain has TRBV10-3 and TRBJ2-1; no reliable D call. The V gene lost 3 bases and the J gene lost 4 bases, with 13 bases spanning the gap. Germline values: CDR1 ENHRY, CDR2 SYGVKD. CDR3 size: 15 residues. CDR3 loop: CAISDIGTVYNEQFF. CDR3 DNA: TGTGCCATCAGTGATATTGGTACGGTGTACAATGAGCAGTTCTTC.

This clonotype showed up just a few times. The chain couples TRBV19 to TRBJ2-7; TRBD2 might be the D (5 bases). V dropped 4 bases and J dropped 6 bases, with 16 bases sitting between them. Germline CDR1 reads LNHDA; CDR2 reads SQIVND (reference sequence). The CDR3 sequence is 14 residues long. The CDR3 is CASSTRGSAGEQYF. The CDR3 DNA sequence: TGTGCCAGTAGTACCCGGGGTAGCGCAGGCGAGCAGTACTTC.

Notes on this clonotype: The junction departs from the called germline gene at one end, perhaps through a read error. The chain carries TRBV6-2 or TRBV6-3 and TRBJ2-3; D not resolved. Germline lookup yields CDR1 MNHEY and CDR2 SVGEGT. The CDR3 covers 12 residues. The CDR3 protein is CASISLGLDPQF. DNA of the CDR3: TGTGCCAGCATTTCCTTGGGCCTAGACCCCCAATTT.

The sample holds a few counts of this clonotype. This chain joins TRBV12-3 or TRBV12-4 and TRBJ2-1, with a tentative D call TRBD1 (5 bases). With 5 bases removed from V and 0 bases from J, the gap between germline ends came to 14 bases. The CDR3 totals 16 residues. The CDR3 DNA sequence: TGTGCCAGCAGTGATTACAGGAGTTTCTCCTACAATGAGCAGTTCTTC. Protein: CASSDYRSFSYNEQFF.

The J gene is TRBJ2-2, the V gene TRBV10-3; TRBD1 agrees at 9 bases. In germline, CDR1 is ENHRY, CDR2 SYGVKD. The ends lost 8 bases at V and 5 bases at J; junction bases unmatched: 12. The CDR3 runs to 16 residues. The CDR3 DNA sequence: TGTGCCATCTTAAGTGGGCGGACAGGGGATACCGGGGAGCTGTTTTTT. It specifies CAILSGRTGDTGELFF.

The chain recombines TRBV6-2 or TRBV6-3 with TRBJ2-7; D not certain. Germline loops: CDR1 MNHEY, CDR2 SVGEGT. The CDR3 runs to 14 residues. Trimming stripped 5 bases from V and 4 bases from J, with 15 bases between. CDR3 nucleotides: TGTGCCAGCAGTAATACAGAAGATCGATACGAGCAGTACTTC. It translates to CASSNTEDRYEQYF.

The rearrangement links TRBV15 to TRBJ2-5; D might be TRBD2 (5 bases). The CDR3 is 14 residues long. Germline V lookup: CDR1 LNHNV, CDR2 YYDKDF (reference sequence). V was trimmed by 0 bases and J by 4 bases, leaving 9 bases between them. CDR3 protein: CATSRDGRVETQYF. Written as DNA, the CDR3 is TGTGCCACCAGCAGAGACGGGCGGGTAGAGACCCAGTACTTC.

J is TRBJ1-1 and V is TRBV28, with D unclear. Trimming took off 6 bases at V and 3 bases at J, with 8 bases between the two ends. The germline V gene has CDR1 MDHEN and CDR2 SYDVKM. The CDR3 is made up of 12 amino acids. CDR3 sequence reads: CASSRIDTEAFF. DNA for the CDR3: TGTGCCAGCAGCCGAATCGACACTGAAGCTTTCTTT.

The chain recombines TRBV15 with TRBJ1-5; D is uncertain. This CDR3 region has 16 residues. V lost 1 base and J lost 4, with 14 bases in between. From germline, CDR1 is LNHNV and CDR2 YYDKDF (reference sequence). The CDR3 DNA reads as TGTGCCACCAGCAGAGTCAGTGGTTTCGGAAATCAGCCCCAGCATTTT. This translates into CATSRVSGFGNQPQHF.

There are many counts of this clonotype. In nucleotides, the CDR3 is TGTGCCAGTGGACGGGGGGGTACTGAAGCTTTCTTT. Amino acid sequence: CASGRGGTEAFF. The rearrangement links TRBV6-1 to TRBJ1-1, with D perhaps TRBD1 (5 bases). Germline CDR1 is MNHNS and CDR2 is SASEGT. This CDR3 is built from 12 residues. With 9 bases removed from V and 5 bases from J, the gap between germline ends came to 13 bases.

The sample holds a few counts of this clonotype. CDR3 region: CASSYWDRQNSNQPQHF. The CDR3 nucleotides read TGTGCCAGCAGTTACTGGGACCGACAGAATAGCAATCAGCCCCAGCATTTT. The chain joins TRBV6-6 to TRBJ1-5, with TRBD1 as a possible D gene (5 bases). The CDR3 covers 17 residues. Trimming removed 1 base from V and 0 bases from J, with 13 bases in between. Germline V gene lookup returns CDR1 MNHNY and CDR2 SVGAGI (reference sequence).

The genes are TRBV6-1 and TRBJ1-6, with D perhaps TRBD1 (5 bases). The V gene's germline CDR1 is MNHNS and CDR2 SASEGT. V lost 0 bases and J 6 bases, leaving 12 bases between the germline ends. The CDR3 covers 16 residues. The CDR3 DNA follows: TGTGCCAGCAGTGAAGCGGGGACGGTGATTAATTCACCCCTCCACTTT. Its protein is CASSEAGTVINSPLHF.

This clonotype showed up just a few times. This chain links TRBV12-3 or TRBV12-4 with TRBJ1-2, with a weak D call TRBD1 (6 bases). CDR3 size: 14 residues. Trimming left V 6 bases short and J 3 bases short, with 14 bases between. This CDR3 is CASSLNREDYGYTF. CDR3 DNA: TGTGCCAGCAGCCTGAACAGGGAGGACTATGGCTACACCTTC.

This clonotype showed up many times. J is TRBJ2-5 and V is TRBV20-1; 11 bases are shared with TRBD2. V dropped 4 bases and J dropped 0; count of bases not matched to a gene: 4. CDR1 DFQATT and CDR2 SNEGSKA come from the germline V gene (reference sequence). The CDR3 contains 15 residues. In DNA, the CDR3 is TGCAGTGCTATTCCTAGCGGGGGGTACCAAGAGACCCAGTACTTC. It yields the protein CSAIPSGGYQETQYF.

The V call is TRBV10-3, the J call TRBJ1-2, with a possible D match to TRBD1 (5 bases). The CDR3 totals 12 residues. V dropped 8 bases and J dropped 3 bases, with 10 bases sitting between them. Germline-derived CDR1 and CDR2 are ENHRY and SYGVKD. The CDR3 DNA reads as TGTGCCATCTTTCAGGGATACTATGGCTACACCTTC. It yields the protein CAIFQGYYGYTF.

V usage is TRBV6-5 and J usage is TRBJ2-3, with 7 bases aligning to TRBD1. The CDR3 covers 16 residues. The germline CDR1 and CDR2 sequences are MNHEY and SVGAGI. J gave up 2 bases and V 3 bases, and 8 bases lay outside the gene matches. CDR3 in amino acids: CASSYPGQKDTDTQYF. The DNA for the CDR3 is TGTGCCAGCAGTTATCCGGGACAGAAAGACACAGATACGCAGTATTTT.

The V and J genes are TRBV12-5 and TRBJ1-1; D might be TRBD1 (6 bases). The CDR3 extends over 15 amino acids. Germline loops: CDR1 LGHNT, CDR2 FRNRAP. V gave up 0 bases and J gave up 3 bases, with 11 bases separating them. CDR3 in amino acids: CASGLVTGKDTEAFF. The DNA for the CDR3 is TGTGCTAGTGGTTTGGTAACAGGGAAGGACACTGAAGCTTTCTTT.

This clonotype was recorded once. This rearrangement joins TRBV27 to TRBJ2-3; 9 positions agree with TRBD2. CDR3 length equals 15 residues. CDR1 MNHEY and CDR2 SMNVEV come from the germline V gene (reference sequence). The ends lost 7 bases at V and 5 bases at J; junction bases unmatched: 10. CDR3 in DNA: TGTGCCAGCACCTTTGGCGGGGGGGCGTTAGATACGCAGTATTTT. Its protein product is CASTFGGGALDTQYF.

There are many counts of this clonotype. V usage is TRBV7-9 and J usage is TRBJ2-1, with D hard to call. This CDR3 comprises 15 residues. The germline V gene encodes CDR1 SEHNR and CDR2 FQNEAQ (reference sequence). The V end was cut by 2 bases, the J end by 0 bases, with 8 bases between. The CDR3 coding sequence is TGTGCCAGCAGCTTACGAGCGAGCTCCTACAATGAGCAGTTCTTC. The encoded protein is CASSLRASSYNEQFF.

The chain recombines TRBV27 with TRBJ2-5, with D uncertain. The CDR3 has 13 residues. Germline CDR1 and CDR2: MNHEY and SMNVEV (reference sequence). Trimming pared 3 bases from V and 0 bases from J, leaving 5 bases between. DNA of the CDR3: TGTGCCAGCAGTTTTTGGAACCAAGAGACCCAGTACTTC. Translated, it gives CASSFWNQETQYF.

The chain has TRBV7-6 and TRBJ2-7, with D possibly TRBD1 on 5 matching bases. The V gene lost 4 bases and the J gene lost 6 bases, with 13 bases spanning the gap. This CDR3 comprises 13 residues. The V gene's germline CDR1 is SGHVS and CDR2 FNYEAQ. The CDR3 nucleotides read TGTGCCAGCAGCTCAACAGGACCCATCGAGCAGTACTTC. This sequence encodes CASSSTGPIEQYF.